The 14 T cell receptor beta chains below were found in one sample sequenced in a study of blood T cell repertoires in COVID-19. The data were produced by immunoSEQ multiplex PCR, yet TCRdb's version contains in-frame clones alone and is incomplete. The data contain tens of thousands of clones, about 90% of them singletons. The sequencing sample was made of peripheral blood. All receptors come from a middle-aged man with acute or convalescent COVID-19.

DNA for the CDR3: TGTGCCAGCAGCGTACCCGAGGCAAGCACAGATACGCAGTATTTT. It encodes CASSVPEASTDTQYF. V and J are TRBV9 and TRBJ2-3; D remains ambiguous. The CDR3 runs 15 residues. The V gene's germline CDR1 is SGDLS and CDR2 YYNGEE. Trimming pared 1 base from V and 0 bases from J, leaving 9 bases between.

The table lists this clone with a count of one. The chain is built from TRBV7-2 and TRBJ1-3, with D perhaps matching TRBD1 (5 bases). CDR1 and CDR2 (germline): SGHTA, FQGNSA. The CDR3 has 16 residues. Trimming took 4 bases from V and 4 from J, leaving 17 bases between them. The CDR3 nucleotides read TGTGCCAGCAGCTCCCCAGGGTGGATCGGCGGAAACACCATATATTTT. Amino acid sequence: CASSSPGWIGGNTIYF.

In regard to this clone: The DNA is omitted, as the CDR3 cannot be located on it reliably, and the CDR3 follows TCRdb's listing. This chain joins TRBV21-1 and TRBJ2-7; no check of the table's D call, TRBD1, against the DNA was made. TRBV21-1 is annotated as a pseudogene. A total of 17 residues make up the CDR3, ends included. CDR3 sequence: CASSKVGRGNPSYEQYF.

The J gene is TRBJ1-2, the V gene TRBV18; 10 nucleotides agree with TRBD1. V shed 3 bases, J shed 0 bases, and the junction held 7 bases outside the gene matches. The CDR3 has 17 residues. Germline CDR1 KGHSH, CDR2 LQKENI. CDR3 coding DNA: TGTGCCAGCTCACCTGAGGGACAGGGGCCCGCTAACTATGGCTACACCTTC. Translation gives CASSPEGQGPANYGYTF.

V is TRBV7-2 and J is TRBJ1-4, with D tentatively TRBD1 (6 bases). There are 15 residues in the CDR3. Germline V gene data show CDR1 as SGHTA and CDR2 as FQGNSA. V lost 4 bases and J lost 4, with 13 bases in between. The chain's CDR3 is CASSSPGQSNEKLFF. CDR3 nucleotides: TGTGCCAGCAGCTCACCGGGACAAAGTAATGAAAAACTGTTTTTT. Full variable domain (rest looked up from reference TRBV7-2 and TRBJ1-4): GAGVSQSPSNKVTEKGKDVELRCDPISGHTALYWYRQSLGQGLEFLIYFQGNSAPDKSGLPSDRFSAERTGGSVSTLTIQRTQQEDSAVYLCASSSPGQSNEKLFFGSGTQLSVL.

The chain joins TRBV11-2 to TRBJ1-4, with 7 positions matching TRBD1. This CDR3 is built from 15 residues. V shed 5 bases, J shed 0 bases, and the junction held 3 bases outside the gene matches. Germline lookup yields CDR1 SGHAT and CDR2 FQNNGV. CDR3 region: CASSPQGATNEKLFF. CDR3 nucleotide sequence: TGTGCCAGCAGCCCTCAGGGGGCAACTAATGAAAAACTGTTTTTT. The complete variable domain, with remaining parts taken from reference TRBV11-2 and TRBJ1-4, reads EAGVAQSPRYKIIEKRQSVAFWCNPISGHATLYWYQQILGQGPKLLIQFQNNGVVDDSQLPKDRFSAERLKGVDSTLKIQPAKLEDSAVYLCASSPQGATNEKLFFGSGTQLSVL.

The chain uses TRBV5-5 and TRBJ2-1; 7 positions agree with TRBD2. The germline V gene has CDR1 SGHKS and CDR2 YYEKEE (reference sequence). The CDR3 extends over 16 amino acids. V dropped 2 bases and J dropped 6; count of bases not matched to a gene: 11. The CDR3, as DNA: TGTGCCAGCAGCTTAGGTTGGCGAGCGGGGAGCAATGAGCAGTTCTTC. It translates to CASSLGWRAGSNEQFF.

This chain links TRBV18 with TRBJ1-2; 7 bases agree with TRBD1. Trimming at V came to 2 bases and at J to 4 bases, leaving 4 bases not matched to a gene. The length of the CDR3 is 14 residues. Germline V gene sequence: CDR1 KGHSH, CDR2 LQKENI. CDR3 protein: CASSPFGQVYGYTF. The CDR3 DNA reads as TGTGCCAGCTCACCATTCGGACAGGTCTATGGCTACACCTTC.

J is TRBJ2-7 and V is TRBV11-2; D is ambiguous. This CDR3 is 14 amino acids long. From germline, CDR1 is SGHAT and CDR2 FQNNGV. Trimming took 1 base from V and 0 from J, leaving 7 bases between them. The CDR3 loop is CASSLAVSSYEQYF. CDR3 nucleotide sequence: TGTGCCAGCAGCTTAGCGGTTAGCTCCTACGAGCAGTACTTC.

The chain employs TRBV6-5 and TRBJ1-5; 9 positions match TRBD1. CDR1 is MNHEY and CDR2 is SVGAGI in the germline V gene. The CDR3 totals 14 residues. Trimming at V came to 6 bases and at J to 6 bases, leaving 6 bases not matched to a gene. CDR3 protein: CASRRTGEGQPQHF. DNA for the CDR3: TGTGCCAGCAGGAGGACAGGGGAGGGTCAGCCCCAGCATTTT.

CDR3 DNA: TGTGCCAGCAGCTTAGCACAGATCTCTGGAAACACCATATATTTT. This sequence encodes CASSLAQISGNTIYF. This rearrangement joins TRBV7-9 to TRBJ1-3; D call uncertain. Trimming pared 0 bases from V and 0 bases from J, leaving 6 bases between. The CDR3 length is 15 residues. CDR1 and CDR2 from the germline V gene are SEHNR and FQNEAQ (reference sequence). The variable domain in full, with the rest retrieved from reference TRBV7-9 and TRBJ1-3, is DTGVSQNPRHKITKRGQNVTFRCDPISEHNRLYWYRQTLGQGPEFLTYFQNEAQLEKSRLLSDRFSAERPKGSFSTLEIQRTEQGDSAMYLCASSLAQISGNTIYFGEGSWLTVV.

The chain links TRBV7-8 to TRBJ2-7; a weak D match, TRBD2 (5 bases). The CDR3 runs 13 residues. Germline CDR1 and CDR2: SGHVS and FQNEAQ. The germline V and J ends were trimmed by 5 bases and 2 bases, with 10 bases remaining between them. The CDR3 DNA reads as TGTGCCAGCAGCATCCCCGGGACCTACGAGCAGTACTTC. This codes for CASSIPGTYEQYF. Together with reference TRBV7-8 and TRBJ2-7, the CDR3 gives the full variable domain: GAGVSQSPRYKVAKRGQDVALRCDPISGHVSLFWYQQALGQGPEFLTYFQNEAQLDKSGLPSDRFFAERPEGSVSTLKIQRTQQEDSAVYLCASSIPGTYEQYFGPGTRLTVT.

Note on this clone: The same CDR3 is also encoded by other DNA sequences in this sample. The CDR3 sequence is CASSQDRGQGDEQYF. CDR3 nucleotides: TGCGCCAGCAGCCAAGATCGTGGACAGGGCGACGAGCAGTACTTC. The chain combines TRBV4-3 with TRBJ2-7; 8 nucleotides align to TRBD1. Trimming removed 0 bases from V and 5 bases from J; junction bases left unmatched: 6. There are 15 residues in the CDR3. In germline, CDR1 is LGHNA, CDR2 YSLEER.

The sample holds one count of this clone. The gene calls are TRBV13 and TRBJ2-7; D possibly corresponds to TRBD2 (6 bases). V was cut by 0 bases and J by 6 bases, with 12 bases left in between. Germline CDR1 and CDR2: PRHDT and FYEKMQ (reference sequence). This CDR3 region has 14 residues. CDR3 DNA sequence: TGTGCCAGCAGCTTAGGTAACGGAGGGGCCGAGCAGTACTTC. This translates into CASSLGNGGAEQYF. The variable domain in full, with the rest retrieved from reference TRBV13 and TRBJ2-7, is AAGVIQSPRHLIKEKRETATLKCYPIPRHDTVYWYQQGPGQDPQFLISFYEKMQSDKGSIPDRFSAQQFSDYHSELNMSSLELGDSALYFCASSLGNGGAEQYFGPGTRLTVT.